This T cell receptor (beta chain) was sequenced for a study of blood T cell repertoires in COVID-19. The CDR3 has 17 residues. Per the germline V gene, CDR1 is MGHRA and CDR2 is YSYEKL. The V gene lost 2 bases and the J gene lost 0 bases, with 15 bases spanning the gap. Patients at the Seattle site were enrolled during active infection and followed longitudinally. Clones were read by immunoSEQ multiplex PCR, and TCRdb kept only the in-frame ones, dropping some. The repertoire has about 260,000 clones, roughly 90% of them found once; the top ten carry around 11%. The J gene is TRBJ2-3, the V gene TRBV4-1, with D possibly TRBD2 on 6 matching bases. The sequencing sample was made of peripheral blood. The receptor was derived from a woman aged 30 to 39 with COVID-19, enrolled during active disease. For the CDR3, the DNA is TGCGCCAGCAGCCAAAGAATCCTAGCGACTAGCACAGATACGCAGTATTTT. It encodes CASSQRILATSTDTQYF.